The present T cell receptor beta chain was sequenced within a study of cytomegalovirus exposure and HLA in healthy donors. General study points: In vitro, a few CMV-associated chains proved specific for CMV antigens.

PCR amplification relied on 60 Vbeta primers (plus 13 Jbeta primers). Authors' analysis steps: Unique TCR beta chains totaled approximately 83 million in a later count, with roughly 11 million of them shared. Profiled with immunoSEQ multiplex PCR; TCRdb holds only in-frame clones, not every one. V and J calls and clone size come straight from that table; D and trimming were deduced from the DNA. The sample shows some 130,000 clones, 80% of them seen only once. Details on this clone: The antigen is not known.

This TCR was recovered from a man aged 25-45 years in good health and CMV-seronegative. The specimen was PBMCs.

The CDR3 here is CASAGTISYEQYF. DNA for the CDR3: TGTGCCTCCGCCGGGACTATCTCCTACGAGCAGTACTTC. The rearrangement joins TRBV6-1 to TRBJ2-5, with 7 bases matching TRBD2. The J call could be wrong; TRBJ2-7 is a better fit for the DNA end. This CDR3 spans 13 amino acids. Germline V gives CDR1 MNHNS, CDR2 SASEGT.